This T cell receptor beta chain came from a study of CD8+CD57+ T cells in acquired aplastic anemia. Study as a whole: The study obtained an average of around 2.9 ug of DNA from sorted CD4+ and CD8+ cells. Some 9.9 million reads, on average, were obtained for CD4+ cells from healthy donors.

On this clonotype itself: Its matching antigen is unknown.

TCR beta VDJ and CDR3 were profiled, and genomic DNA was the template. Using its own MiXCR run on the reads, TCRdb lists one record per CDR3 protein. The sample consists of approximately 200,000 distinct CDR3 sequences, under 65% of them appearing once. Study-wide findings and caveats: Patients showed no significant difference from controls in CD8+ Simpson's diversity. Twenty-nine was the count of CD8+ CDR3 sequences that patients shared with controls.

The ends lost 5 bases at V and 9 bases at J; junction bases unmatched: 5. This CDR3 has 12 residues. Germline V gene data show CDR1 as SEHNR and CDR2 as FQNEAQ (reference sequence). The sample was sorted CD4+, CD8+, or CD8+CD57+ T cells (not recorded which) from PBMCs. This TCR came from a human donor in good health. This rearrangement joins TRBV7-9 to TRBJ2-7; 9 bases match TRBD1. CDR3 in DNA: TGTGCCAGCAGCCGCACAGGGGGCAGGCAGTACTTC. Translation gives CASSRTGGRQYF.